Listed below are T cell receptor beta chains from one sample, sequenced in a study of response to subunit inactivated influenza vaccine. TCRdb re-called the RT-PCR reads through MiXCR, storing one row per CDR3 protein. The table lists some 480,000 distinct CDR3 sequences, around 9.9% of them singletons. The specimen comprised PBMCs from blood, sampled more than 35 days after vaccination. The receptors come from a man aged 50 to 60 who received an inactivated influenza vaccine. Each CDR3 is given with its conserved first and last residue. The D gene is left open where the match is weak. Size is stated for part of the rows, as once, few or many counts, or as a class when the clone is expanded.

j_gene: TRBJ2-5; d_gene: -; v_gene: TRBV20-1; abundance: -; CDR3nt: TGCAGTGCTACGCCGGGGCGAACGGAGGAGACCCAGTACTTC; CDR3aa: CSATPGRTEETQYF
j_gene: TRBJ2-2; d_gene: TRBD1; v_gene: TRBV24-1; abundance: -; CDR3nt: TGTGCCACCAGTGATTTGATCGGGACAGAGAACACCGGGGAGCTGTTTTTT; CDR3aa: CATSDLIGTENTGELFF
j_gene: TRBJ2-1; d_gene: -; v_gene: TRBV27; abundance: few; CDR3nt: TGTGCCAGCAGTTACCCTCCCGGAGGGAATGAGCAGTTCTTC; CDR3aa: CASSYPPGGNEQFF
j_gene: TRBJ1-2; d_gene: TRBD1; v_gene: TRBV5-1; abundance: few; CDR3nt: TGCGCCAGCAGCCGGGACAGATTATCAGCTAACTATGGCTACACCTTC; CDR3aa: CASSRDRLSANYGYTF
j_gene: TRBJ1-1; d_gene: -; v_gene: TRBV7-9; abundance: many; CDR3nt: TGTGCCAGCAGCGACAGTGGGTCCTCTGAAGCTTTCTTT; CDR3aa: CASSDSGSSEAFF
j_gene: TRBJ2-3; d_gene: TRBD2; v_gene: TRBV6-1; abundance: many; CDR3nt: TGTGCCAGCCCAAAAACCGGGACTAGCGGTTCGAGGGGCACAGATACGCAGTATTTT; CDR3aa: CASPKTGTSGSRGTDTQYF
j_gene: TRBJ1-4; d_gene: -; v_gene: TRBV6-1; abundance: few; CDR3nt: TGTGCCAGCAGCGGTCGAGTGGGACTAGCTGAAAAACTGTTTTTT; CDR3aa: CASSGRVGLAEKLFF
j_gene: TRBJ2-7; d_gene: -; v_gene: TRBV18; abundance: few; CDR3nt: TGTGCCAGCTCACCACGAGAGGGGCGGCAGTACTTC; CDR3aa: CASSPREGRQYF
j_gene: TRBJ2-1; d_gene: TRBD1; v_gene: TRBV5-1; abundance: many; CDR3nt: TGCGCCAGCAGCATAGTCCCGGGACAGGGGCAAGGTAACAATGAGCAGTTCTTC; CDR3aa: CASSIVPGQGQGNNEQFF
j_gene: TRBJ2-1; d_gene: TRBD2; v_gene: TRBV5-1; abundance: many; CDR3nt: TGTGCCAGCAGCTTAAGCGGGGGCTCCTACAATGAGCAGTTCTTC; CDR3aa: CASSLSGGSYNEQFF
j_gene: TRBJ2-1; d_gene: TRBD2; v_gene: TRBV4-3; abundance: few; CDR3nt: TGCGCCAGCAGCCAAGATAGGAGGGCTAGCGGGAGGTCCTACAATGAGCAGTTCTTC; CDR3aa: CASSQDRRASGRSYNEQFF
j_gene: TRBJ1-5; d_gene: TRBD1; v_gene: TRBV6-1; abundance: few; CDR3nt: TGTGCCAGCAGTGCAGATTCAGGGGGCCGGAGCAATCAGCCCCAGCATTTT; CDR3aa: CASSADSGGRSNQPQHF
j_gene: TRBJ1-2; d_gene: -; v_gene: TRBV6-5; abundance: few; CDR3nt: TGTGCCAGCAGTTACTCGCGAGGGGACTATGGCTACACCTTC; CDR3aa: CASSYSRGDYGYTF
j_gene: TRBJ2-2; d_gene: -; v_gene: TRBV6-1; abundance: -; CDR3nt: TGTGCCAGCAGTCCTTTGAGGCAGCTTCTGACCGGGGAGCTGTTTTTT; CDR3aa: CASSPLRQLLTGELFF
j_gene: TRBJ1-4; d_gene: -; v_gene: TRBV6-5; abundance: -; CDR3nt: TGTGCCAGCAGTTACTCTTCGGTACGGGAAAAACTGTTTTTT; CDR3aa: CASSYSSVREKLFF
j_gene: TRBJ1-1; d_gene: TRBD1; v_gene: TRBV28; abundance: -; CDR3nt: TGTGCCAGCAGTGCCGGTGGACAGGGGGGTGAAGCTTTCTTT; CDR3aa: CASSAGGQGGEAFF
j_gene: TRBJ2-7; d_gene: -; v_gene: TRBV4-1; abundance: -; CDR3nt: TGCGCCAGCAGCCACTCCAGGGAGAGGGGGTCCTACGAGCAGTACTTC; CDR3aa: CASSHSRERGSYEQYF